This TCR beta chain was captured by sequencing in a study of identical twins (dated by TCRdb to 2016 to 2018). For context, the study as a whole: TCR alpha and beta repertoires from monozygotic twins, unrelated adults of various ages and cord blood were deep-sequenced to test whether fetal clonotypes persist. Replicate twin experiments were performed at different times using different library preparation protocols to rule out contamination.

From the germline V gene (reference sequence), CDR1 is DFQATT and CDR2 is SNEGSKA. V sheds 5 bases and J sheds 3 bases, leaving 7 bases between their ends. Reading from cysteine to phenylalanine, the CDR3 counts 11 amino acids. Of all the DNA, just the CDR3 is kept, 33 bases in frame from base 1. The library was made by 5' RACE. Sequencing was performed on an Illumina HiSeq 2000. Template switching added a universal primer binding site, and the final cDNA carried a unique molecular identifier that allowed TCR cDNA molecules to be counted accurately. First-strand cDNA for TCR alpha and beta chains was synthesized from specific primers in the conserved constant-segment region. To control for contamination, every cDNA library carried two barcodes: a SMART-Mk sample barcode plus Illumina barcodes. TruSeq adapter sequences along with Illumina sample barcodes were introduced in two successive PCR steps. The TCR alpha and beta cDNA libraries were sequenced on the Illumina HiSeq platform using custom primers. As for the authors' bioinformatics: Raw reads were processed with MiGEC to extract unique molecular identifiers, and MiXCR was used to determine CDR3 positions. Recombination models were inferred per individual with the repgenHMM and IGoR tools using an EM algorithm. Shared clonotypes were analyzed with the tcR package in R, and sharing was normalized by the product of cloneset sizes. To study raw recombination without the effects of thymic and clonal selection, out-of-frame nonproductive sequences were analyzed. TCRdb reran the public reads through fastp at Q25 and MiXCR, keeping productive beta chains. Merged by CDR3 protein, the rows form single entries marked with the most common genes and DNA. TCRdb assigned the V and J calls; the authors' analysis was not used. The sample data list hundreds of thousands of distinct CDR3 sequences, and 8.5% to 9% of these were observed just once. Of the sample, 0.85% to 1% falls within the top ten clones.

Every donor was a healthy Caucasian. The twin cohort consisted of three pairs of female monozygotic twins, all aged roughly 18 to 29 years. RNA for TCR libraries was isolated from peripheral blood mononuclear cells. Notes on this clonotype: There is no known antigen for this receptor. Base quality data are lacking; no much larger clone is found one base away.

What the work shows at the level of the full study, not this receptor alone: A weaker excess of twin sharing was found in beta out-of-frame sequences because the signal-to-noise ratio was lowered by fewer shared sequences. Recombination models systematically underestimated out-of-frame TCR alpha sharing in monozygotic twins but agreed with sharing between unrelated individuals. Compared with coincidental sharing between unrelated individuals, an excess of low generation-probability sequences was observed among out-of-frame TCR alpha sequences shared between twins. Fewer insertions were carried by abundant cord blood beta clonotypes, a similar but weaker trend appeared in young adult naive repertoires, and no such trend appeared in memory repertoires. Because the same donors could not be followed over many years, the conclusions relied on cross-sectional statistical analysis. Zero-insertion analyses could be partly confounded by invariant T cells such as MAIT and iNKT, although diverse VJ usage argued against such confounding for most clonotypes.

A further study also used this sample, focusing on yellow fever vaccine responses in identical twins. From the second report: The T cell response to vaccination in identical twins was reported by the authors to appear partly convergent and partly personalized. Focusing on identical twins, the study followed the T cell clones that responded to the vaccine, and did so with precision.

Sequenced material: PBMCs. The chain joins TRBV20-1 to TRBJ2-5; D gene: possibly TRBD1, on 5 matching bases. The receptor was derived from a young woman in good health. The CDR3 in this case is CSALTEETQYF. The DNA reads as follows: TGCAGTGCTCTGACAGAAGAGACCCAGTACTTC.